This T cell receptor beta chain was sequenced for a study of graft-versus-host responses after intestinal transplantation (dated by TCRdb to about 2021). Background for the entire study: Recipients received multivisceral, liver-intestinal, or isolated intestinal transplants. Instead of going to the commercial service, samples from a few later patients were sequenced in-house on an Illumina MiSeq and processed with MiXCR. The cohort enrolled under 25 intestinal transplant recipients including one retransplant, and a few patients lacking pretransplant specimens were excluded. A peak of at least 4% donor T cells among recipient peripheral blood mononuclear cells was the definition used for donor T cell macrochimerism. Anti-thymocyte globulin induction was given to all recipients, followed by maintenance tacrolimus and steroids for approximately three years. To identify alloreactive clones, pre-transplant mixed lymphocyte reaction products were sequenced and compared with unstimulated pre-transplant donor and recipient T cells. After intestinal transplantation, graft-versus-host and host-versus-graft alloreactive T cell clones were followed in the graft, circulation and bone marrow using bulk TCR-beta CDR3 sequencing. What the research found in general, with its limitations: In the allografts of patients with donor T cell macrochimerism, GvH to HvG T cell clonal ratios were high. GvH clones were detected in recipient bone marrow, and some of these GvH clones were observed earlier in ileal mucosa or blood, consistent with an intestinal mucosal origin. Peak levels of circulating GvH clones were associated with declines in HvG clones early after transplant. The conclusions were limited by the relatively low number and heterogeneity of the intestinal transplant patients.

Receptor amplification or capture employed the immunoSEQ multiplex PCR assay. In most patients, genomic DNA was isolated using the Qiagen DNeasy Blood and Tissue Kit and sent frozen to Adaptive Biotechnologies for TCR sequencing. Adaptive Biotechnologies carried out high-throughput TCR-beta CDR3 sequencing of genomic DNA for most patients. The original methods were these. Adaptive's ImmunoSEQ software was the source of the TCR sequencing data for approximately 18 patients, while three other patients were processed with MiXCR and VDJtools. To correct CD4 versus CD8 sorting errors, any sequence found in both subsets at a frequency ratio below 5:1 was removed. Because the origin of CDR3 nucleotide sequences shared between donor and recipient could not be assigned, those sequences were removed. To count as alloreactive, a clone needed at least 2-fold expansion over unstimulated cells and a minimum CFSE-low frequency of 0.002% (template counts) or 0.001% (read counts). Clones detected in sequenced pre-transplant spleen, lymph node, or MLR CFSE-low populations of the donor or recipient were defined as mappable. Cumulative frequency of alloreactive clones was calculated as a percentage of all sequences weighted by copy number. What TCRdb holds here is the immuneACCESS table cut down to in-frame rearrangements. Part of the clones is not present; checked against another copy, under half of the missing clones reflect an unresolved V gene, and the others are unexplained. That table supplies the V and J calls and clone size; D and trimming were determined from the DNA. The sample includes fewer than 130,000 clones, with 80% to 95% observed a single time. The top ten clones comprise roughly 0.5% of the sample.

As to this clone: Its antigen target is currently unknown. Compared with germline, one end of the junction differs, possibly owing to a read error.

The sample's time point, from its label and the paper: cells obtained before transplantation from donor or recipient. CD3+CD4+ and CD3+CD8+ populations were FACS-sorted from unstimulated pre-transplant donor and recipient cells taken from spleen or lymph nodes. The origin of this receptor is a human donor who received an intestinal transplant. This specimen was unstimulated CD8+ T cells sorted from spleen or lymph node cells, taken before intestinal transplant.

The DNA sequence reads TGTGCTAGCAGCGCTCCACAGGGGACGGGGTTTGACTACGAGCAGTACTTC. Its protein reads: CASSAPQGTGFDYEQYF. The chain links TRBV7-7 with TRBJ2-7; 7 middle bases align to TRBD1. Sequences SSHAT (CDR1) and FNYEAQ (CDR2) are obtained from the germline V gene (reference sequence). Spanning cysteine to phenylalanine, the CDR3 consists of 17 amino acids. Just the 51-base CDR3 DNA is kept, in frame starting at base 1.